A single sample is the source of the 6 T cell receptor beta chains below, sequenced in a study of PD-1 blockade in classical Hodgkin lymphoma. All the patients suffered relapse after autologous stem cell transplantation, and brentuximab vedotin exposure differed. Researchers used magnetic negative selection to pull out pure CD4+ T cells from thawed PBMCs. Sequenced by immunoSEQ multiplex PCR; TCRdb stores in-frame clones only, minus some. The data hold 6,000 to 6,500 clones, with approximately 80% observed a single time. The source material was CD4+ T cells from blood, sampled at baseline. The receptor source for this set is a human donor with classical Hodgkin lymphoma.

The rearrangement links TRBV4-1 to TRBJ1-1, with unresolved D. The germline CDR1 and CDR2 sequences are MGHRA and YSYEKL. CDR3 size: 14 residues. Deletions cut 4 bases from V and 1 base from J, with 10 bases between. CDR3 DNA: TGCGCCAGCAGCCTCTACCACCCGAACACTGAAGCTTTCTTT. This translates into CASSLYHPNTEAFF.

The rearrangement joins TRBV2 to TRBJ1-1; D remains ambiguous. The V and J ends lost 7 bases and 0 bases respectively, with 6 bases between them. This CDR3 spans 12 amino acids. Germline V gene sequence: CDR1 SNHLY, CDR2 FYNNEI. CDR3 sequence reads: CASTEVNTEAFF. In DNA form, the CDR3 reads TGTGCCAGCACGGAGGTGAACACTGAAGCTTTCTTT.

On this clone: The same CDR3 is also encoded by other DNA sequences in this sample. The rearrangement joins TRBV2 to TRBJ2-7; 8 bases align to TRBD2. The V segment lost 11 bases and the J segment 4 bases; nucleotides outside the gene matches: 10. Germline V gene data show CDR1 as SNHLY and CDR2 as FYNNEI. This CDR3 contains 13 residues. CDR3 amino acids: CAGSGGAPYEQYF. CDR3 nucleotide sequence: TGTGCCGGGTCGGGGGGGGCTCCGTACGAGCAGTACTTC.

This clone was detected a few times. The rearrangement uses TRBV6-6 and TRBJ1-1; TRBD1 might be the D (5 bases). Germline V gene data show CDR1 as MNHNY and CDR2 as SVGAGI (reference sequence). There are 15 residues in the CDR3. V lost 6 bases and J lost 0, with 14 bases in between. The CDR3 spells CASRQELAMNTEAFF. In DNA form, the CDR3 reads TGTGCCAGCAGACAGGAACTCGCAATGAACACTGAAGCTTTCTTT.

This rearrangement joins TRBV7-3 to TRBJ1-6; tentative D call: TRBD1 (6 bases). In germline, CDR1 is SGHTA, CDR2 FQGTGA. There are 15 residues in the CDR3. V was trimmed by 5 bases and J by 7 bases, leaving 15 bases between them. CDR3: CASSAGQSANSPLHF. CDR3 nucleotides: TGTGCCAGCAGCGCCGGACAGTCCGCCAATTCACCCCTCCACTTT. Full variable domain (remainder filled in from reference TRBV7-3 and TRBJ1-6): GAGVSQTPSNKVTEKGKYVELRCDPISGHTALYWYRQSLGQGPEFLIYFQGTGAADDSGLPNDRFFAVRPEGSVSTLKIQRTERGDSAVYLCASSAGQSANSPLHFGNGTRLTVT.

This clone was detected only a few times. The chain is built from TRBV28 and TRBJ1-4; D gene uncertain. With 4 bases removed from V and 4 bases from J, the gap between germline ends came to 16 bases. The CDR3 covers 16 residues. From germline, CDR1 is MDHEN and CDR2 SYDVKM. CDR3 in amino acids: CASSSPSGGHNEKLFF. Here the CDR3 DNA reads TGTGCCAGCAGTTCACCCTCGGGAGGTCATAATGAAAAACTGTTTTTT.